This TCR beta chain was obtained from a study of technical replicates of blood from a handful of donors. Repertoires were generated with immunoSEQ multiplex PCR, while TCRdb's copy carries only in-frame clones and drops some. The profile shows some 48,000 clones, roughly 92% of them singletons. The CDR3 has 15 residues. The junction had 6 bases not matched to a gene; V was cut back by 4 bases and J by 1 base. Per germline, CDR1 SGHNT and CDR2 YYREEE (reference sequence). The chain uses TRBV5-4 and TRBJ1-2; 8 bases are a match to TRBD1. The sequence came from a human donor in good health. Some clones in this sample may be carry-over from other donors' samples. Sequenced material: PBMCs. DNA for the CDR3: TGTGCCAGCAGCAGTAGGACAGGGTATAACTATGGCTACACCTTC. Residues: CASSSRTGYNYGYTF.